This is a list of T cell receptor beta chains from one sample in a study of cytomegalovirus exposure and HLA in healthy donors. Here immunoSEQ multiplex PCR was the method, and the copy in TCRdb shows in-frame clones only, minus some. The table shows roughly 240,000 clones, with more than 70% occurring only once. The sample comprised PBMCs. The receptors originated from a boy aged 10-17 years in good health and CMV-seronegative. Each CDR3 is given with its conserved first and last residue. The D gene is left open where the match is weak. The listing skips clone size in some rows; elsewhere it reads once, few, many or a size class.

>TRBD2|16|TRBJ2-7|TRBV5-4|.
TGTGCCAGCAGCCGAGTGAGCGGGAGCGCCGCCTACGAGCAGTACTTC
CASSRVSGSAAYEQYF
>TRBD1|15|TRBJ2-4|TRBV5-6|few
TGTGCCAGCAAACGACAGGGCTTAGCCAAAAACATTCAGTACTTC
CASKRQGLAKNIQYF
>TRBD1|18|TRBJ2-2|TRBV19|once
TGTGCCAGTAGTAGCCGGTGGACAGGGGGCCGTAACACCGGGGAGCTGTTTTTT
CASSSRWTGGRNTGELFF
>.|12|TRBJ2-1|TRBV18|.
TGTGCCAGCTCAGCAGGGGTCAATGAGCAGTTCTTC
CASSAGVNEQFF
>TRBD1|18|TRBJ2-3|TRBV7-2|.
TGTGCCAGCAGCTCACAGGGAAACAGGGGGCGCCGAGCAGATACGCAGTATTTT
CASSSQGNRGRRADTQYF
>TRBD2|16|TRBJ2-3|TRBV19|once
TGTGCCAGTAGTATCACTTGGAGGACTAGCGGAGATACGCAGTATTTT
CASSITWRTSGDTQYF
>.|12|TRBJ1-2|TRBV19|.
TGTGCCAGTAGTGTTATGGAGGGTGGCTACACCTTC
CASSVMEGGYTF
>.|13|TRBJ2-2|TRBV6-6|.
TGTGCCATCTCGTCTTCGAACACCGGGGAGCTGTTTTTT
CAISSSNTGELFF
>.|17|TRBJ1-2|TRBV6-4|.
TGTGCCAGCAGTGAAGCCTCGGAGGACCCGTTGGGCTATGGCTACCCCTTC
CASSEASEDPLGYGYPF
>.|14|TRBJ2-5|TRBV14|.
TGTGCCAGCAGCCGGGGCACTTGGGAAGAGACCCAGTACTTC
CASSRGTWEETQYF
>.|14|TRBJ1-2|TRBV7-2|.
TGTGCCAGCAGCTTAGTTGGGGGCGACTATGGCTACACCTTC
CASSLVGGDYGYTF
>.|12|TRBJ1-2|TRBV29-1|.
TGCAGCGTTGAGGGCCCGCGGGTCGGCTACACCTTC
CSVEGPRVGYTF
>.|15|TRBJ2-5|TRBV5-1|.
TGCGCCAGCAGCTTGCGCGGGCTTGGACAAGAGACCCAGTACTTC
CASSLRGLGQETQYF
>.|13|TRBJ1-1|TRBV27|.
TGTGCCAGCAGTTTATGGCCGGAGACTGAAGCTTTCTTT
CASSLWPETEAFF
>TRBD1|14|TRBJ1-2|TRBV5-1|.
TGCGCCAGCAGAACCGATACAGGGGCCTATGGCTACACCTTC
CASRTDTGAYGYTF
>.|11|TRBJ2-2|TRBV9|.
TGTGCCAGCAGCGTAGCTAGGGAGCTGTTTTTT
CASSVARELFF
>.|13|TRBJ1-2|TRBV7-9|.
TGTGCCAGCAGCTTAGGTTCCACAACAGGTCCCACCTTC
CASSLGSTTGPTF
>.|12|TRBJ2-1|TRBV29-1|few
TGCAGCGCTGCTAAACAGTACAATGAGCAGTTCTTC
CSAAKQYNEQFF
>TRBD2|15|TRBJ2-3|TRBV7-9|.
TGTGCCAGCAGCGACAGCGGGGGGGCGGGAGATACGCAGTATTTT
CASSDSGGAGDTQYF
>TRBD1|14|TRBJ1-1|TRBV11-2|once
TGTGCCAGCAGCTTGGGAACTCGGGACAGGTTGGCTTTCTTT
CASSLGTRDRLAFF
>.|14|TRBJ1-2|TRBV14|.
TGTGCCCCGTCGCGTGCAAACGATCACTATGGCTACACCTTC
CAPSRANDHYGYTF
>TRBD2|15|TRBJ2-7|TRBV7-2|once
TGTGCCAGCAGCTTAGTTAGCGGGAGGGCCTACGAGCAGTACTTC
CASSLVSGRAYEQYF
>TRBD1|15|TRBJ1-2|TRBV4-1|few
TGCGCCAGCAGCCAGGGGACCGGGACAGGGAGTGGCTACACCTTC
CASSQGTGTGSGYTF
>.|14|TRBJ2-5|TRBV19|once
TGTGCCAGTAGTAGAGCCTCAGGGAGGGAGACCCAGTACTTC
CASSRASGRETQYF
>TRBD1|18|TRBJ2-2|TRBV7-6|.
TGTGCCAGCAGCCCGCAAAGGGGGGGGGACAGGGCCCCCGGGGAGCTGTTTTTT
CASSPQRGGDRAPGELFF
>TRBD2|13|TRBJ2-7|TRBV7-6|few
TGTGCCAGCAGCTCGGGACTAGCCTACGAGCAGTACTTC
CASSSGLAYEQYF
>.|15|TRBJ2-3|TRBV9|.
TGTGCCAGCACCTCTGATGTCGGCAGGGGAGATACGCAGTATTTT
CASTSDVGRGDTQYF
>TRBD1|14|TRBJ1-1|TRBV2|.
TGTGCCAGCGCAAGACAGGGGCCGAACACTGAAGCTTTCTTT
CASARQGPNTEAFF
>TRBD2|15|TRBJ2-7|TRBV9|few
TGTGCCAGCAGCCCCATAGCGGGTGGCACCTACGAGCAGTACTTC
CASSPIAGGTYEQYF
>.|14|TRBJ1-1|TRBV7-9|.
TGTGCCAGCAGCGCCTACAGGGAAATTACTGAAGCTTTCTTT
CASSAYREITEAFF
>.|14|TRBJ2-7|TRBV27|.
TGTGCCAGCAGCACTTTATGGGGGGAGACCGAGCAGTACTTC
CASSTLWGETEQYF
>TRBD1|13|TRBJ2-7|TRBV30|.
TGTGCCTGGAAACGGGACAGAACCTACGAGCAGTACTTC
CAWKRDRTYEQYF
>TRBD2|15|TRBJ2-7|TRBV10-3|.
TGTGCCATCGGAGGGACTAGCGGGTCTTCCTACGAGCAGTACTTC
CAIGGTSGSSYEQYF